Here is one T cell receptor (beta chain) with its context. V lost 7 bases, J lost 3 bases, and 2 bases stayed unmatched. Per the germline V gene, CDR1 is MNHNY and CDR2 is SVGAGI (reference sequence). The CDR3 runs 13 residues. As handled by the study authors: Reference gene primer amplification yielded estimated nucleated cell counts. Clones were read by immunoSEQ multiplex PCR, and TCRdb kept only the in-frame ones, dropping some. Clonal size and the V and J genes are those of that table, whereas D and trimming came from the DNA. The repertoire has over 95,000 clones, about 88% of them found once; the top ten carry less than 8.5%. This entry is derived from a study of blood T cell repertoires in COVID-19. The wider study: Some COVID-19 samples were acute and others convalescent; all came from the United States, Italy and Spain. Nucleic acid was either cDNA or gDNA, and it came from T cells, B-cell-depleted T cells, or PBMCs.

This TCR was sampled from a woman in her 70s who had recovered from COVID-19. V is TRBV6-6 and J is TRBJ2-1, with 8 bases aligning to TRBD2. Sequencing was carried out using peripheral blood. CDR3 region: CASIGGVYNEQFF. The CDR3 DNA follows: TGTGCCAGCATCGGGGGGGTCTACAATGAGCAGTTCTTC.